This record covers a single T cell receptor (beta chain). This sample was taken from a study of blood T cell repertoires in COVID-19. TCRdb keeps only in-frame clones here, not all; method: immunoSEQ multiplex PCR. The data hold approximately 92,000 clones, with about two thirds observed a single time. This CDR3 contains 15 residues. Germline CDR1 LGHNA, CDR2 YSLEER. Trimming shortened V by 4 bases and J by 1 base, and 14 bases separated the two germline ends. The chain is built from TRBV4-3 and TRBJ2-7; D is possibly TRBD2 (5 bases). The sample consisted of peripheral blood. This clonotype originated in a woman aged 55-70 years in a cohort sampled during active or convalescent COVID-19. The CDR3: CASSLGLTHSYEQYF. The CDR3 DNA reads TGCGCCAGCAGCCTCGGACTTACCCATTCCTACGAGCAGTACTTC.